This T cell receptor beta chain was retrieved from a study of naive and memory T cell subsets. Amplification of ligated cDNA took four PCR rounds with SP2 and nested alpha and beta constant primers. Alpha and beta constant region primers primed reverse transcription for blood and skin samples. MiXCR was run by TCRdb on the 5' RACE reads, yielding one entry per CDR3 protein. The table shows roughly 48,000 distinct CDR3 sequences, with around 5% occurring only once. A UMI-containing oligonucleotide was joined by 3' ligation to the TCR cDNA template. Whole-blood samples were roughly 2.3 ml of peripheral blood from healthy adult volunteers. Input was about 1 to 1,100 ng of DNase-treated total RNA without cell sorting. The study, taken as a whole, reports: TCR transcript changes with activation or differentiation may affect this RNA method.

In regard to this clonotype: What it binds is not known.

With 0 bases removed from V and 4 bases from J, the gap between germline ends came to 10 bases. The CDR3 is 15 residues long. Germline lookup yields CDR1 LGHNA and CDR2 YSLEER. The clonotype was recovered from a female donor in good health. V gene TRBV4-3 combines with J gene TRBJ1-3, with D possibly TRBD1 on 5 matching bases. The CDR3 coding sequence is TGCGCCAGCAGCCAAGACCCGTGGGGGGGAAACACCATATATTTT. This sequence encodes CASSQDPWGGNTIYF.